This entry features one T cell receptor (beta chain) sequence. This entry is derived from a study of OX40 agonist ivuxolimab in advanced cancers. On the study more broadly: Ivuxolimab, an antibody that agonizes OX40 (CD134), was administered to the patients.

Trimming took off 1 base at V and 3 bases at J, with 8 bases between the two ends. The CDR3 contains 14 residues. The germline CDR1 and CDR2 sequences are MNHNS and SASEGT. Clones were sequenced by immunoSEQ multiplex PCR, and TCRdb holds only the in-frame ones, with some missing. The sample lists 58,000 or so clones, roughly four fifths occurring once. The input for sequencing was CD4+ or CD8+ T cells sorted from blood, taken in a trial of the OX40 agonist ivuxolimab. V is TRBV6-1 and J is TRBJ2-3, with D hard to call. The source of this sequence is an adult with an advanced solid tumor such as melanoma, head and neck, liver or kidney cancer. CDR3 amino acids: CASSEGWVTDTQYF. The DNA of the CDR3 is TGTGCCAGCAGTGAAGGGTGGGTAACAGATACGCAGTATTTT.